The source of this T cell receptor (beta chain) is a study of T-cell reconstitution after alpha-beta-depleted transplantation in children. Researchers prepared the TCRbeta library using unique molecular identifiers, the study reports. TCRdb analysed the PCR reads with MiXCR anew, one entry per CDR3 protein. The data hold nearly 550,000 distinct CDR3 sequences, with around 18% observed a single time. The length of the CDR3 is 15 residues. V dropped 0 bases and J dropped 10; count of bases not matched to a gene: 7. The germline gives CDR1 SGHNT, CDR2 YENEEA. This clonotype was counted only a few times. The sequencing used PBMCs from the stem cell graft donor, collected from the stem cell graft. The receptor was derived from a human donor who donated a stem cell graft to a child with acute lymphoblastic leukemia. The chain couples TRBV11-3 to TRBJ2-1; 9 bases match TRBD2. Here the CDR3 reads CASSLDTAGGTEQFF. CDR3 DNA: TGTGCCAGCAGCTTAGATACAGCGGGAGGCACAGAGCAGTTCTTC.